The TCR beta chain described here comes from a study of T cell responses to AZD1222 COVID-19 vaccine. Study-level results: Just a handful of AZD1222 recipients were seropositive at baseline. Dominant at 160-218 and 743-854, vaccine-associated CD4 TCRs also spanned spike.

The junction had 7 bases not matched to a gene; V was cut back by 2 bases and J by 4 bases. Germline lookup yields CDR1 SGDLS and CDR2 YYNGEE. The CDR3 is made up of 15 amino acids. Method: immunoSEQ multiplex PCR; TCRdb's copy keeps in-frame clones and lacks some. The repertoire includes 200,000 to 250,000 clones, about 95% of them detected once, and over 1.5% sits in the top ten. On this clone itself: The antigen is undetermined.

This chain joins TRBV9 and TRBJ1-2, with 8 bases matching TRBD1. The input for sequencing was peripheral blood, taken 28 days after the second dose of the MenACWY control vaccine. This TCR was recovered from an adult who received the MenACWY meningococcal vaccine as a control. The CDR3 region is CASSVDGQGLYGYTF. CDR3 DNA sequence: TGTGCCAGCAGCGTGGATGGACAGGGCCTCTATGGCTACACCTTC.